The 12 T cell receptor beta chains below come from one sample, sequenced in a study of response to subunit inactivated influenza vaccine. MiXCR was run by TCRdb on the RT-PCR reads, yielding one entry per CDR3 protein. Of 650,000 to 850,000 distinct CDR3 sequences in the sample, around 13% are singletons; the top ten hold 5.5% to 7%. This sample comprised PBMCs from blood, obtained 14 to 15 days before vaccination. The receptors derive from a man between 45 and 60 years old who received an inactivated influenza vaccine.

This clonotype was counted many times. The chain carries TRBV12-3 or TRBV12-4 and TRBJ1-1; 8 bases are shared with TRBD1. The CDR3 has 14 amino acids. Trimming took 5 bases from V and 5 from J; bases not matched to a gene: 7. The CDR3 sequence: CASSRWTGQTEAFF. Written as DNA, the CDR3 is TGTGCCAGCAGTCGTTGGACAGGGCAGACTGAAGCTTTCTTT.

The J gene is TRBJ2-3, the V gene TRBV20-1, with D perhaps given as TRBD1 or TRBD2 (5 bases each). This CDR3 contains 14 residues. Germline values: CDR1 DFQATT, CDR2 SNEGSKA (reference sequence). Deletions cut 4 bases from V and 6 bases from J, with 17 bases between. CDR3 nucleotides: TGCAGTGCTAACGGGGCCTCCGCCCCGGATACGCAGTATTTT. Protein product: CSANGASAPDTQYF.

This clonotype was picked up many times. This chain joins TRBV5-6 and TRBJ2-7, with D possibly matching TRBD1 (5 bases). The CDR3 sequence is 15 residues long. The V gene's germline CDR1 is SGHDT and CDR2 YYEEEE. V was pared by 0 bases and J by 0 bases, with 10 bases between. CDR3 protein: CASSLVTDNSYEQYF. CDR3 sequence (DNA): TGTGCCAGCAGCTTGGTCACGGACAACTCCTACGAGCAGTACTTC.

This chain joins TRBV11-1 and TRBJ2-1, with TRBD2 identical over 10 bases. The V segment lost 4 bases and the J segment 3 bases; nucleotides outside the gene matches: 12. The CDR3 extends over 18 amino acids. Germline assignment: CDR1 SGHAT and CDR2 FQDESV (reference sequence). The CDR3, as DNA: TGTGCCAGCAGCTCGCGCCCGGGACTAGCGCCCGACTACAATGAGCAGTTCTTC. As protein: CASSSRPGLAPDYNEQFF.

This clonotype was seen more than once but under ten times. The V and J genes are TRBV20-1 and TRBJ2-7; 9 bases line up with TRBD2. CDR3 length equals 15 residues. With 0 bases clipped from V and 4 bases from J, the junction kept 7 bases outside the gene matches. Germline V gene sequence: CDR1 DFQATT, CDR2 SNEGSKA (reference sequence). CDR3: CSARDPETSGYEQYF. CDR3 sequence (DNA): TGCAGTGCTAGAGATCCGGAGACTAGCGGATACGAGCAGTACTTC.

The gene calls are TRBV6-1 and TRBJ1-2; D remains ambiguous. Germline CDR1 MNHNS, CDR2 SASEGT. The CDR3 is 13 amino acids. Deletions cut 10 bases from V and 3 bases from J, with 15 bases between. The CDR3 nucleotides are TGTGCCACCCTAGACAAGCTCCACTATGGCTACACCTTC. This sequence encodes CATLDKLHYGYTF.

The chain joins TRBV10-1 to TRBJ1-2, with D unresolved. V shed 0 bases and J shed 5 bases, with 7 bases lying between them. The CDR3 contains 13 residues. The germline gives CDR1 WNHNN, CDR2 SYGVQD (reference sequence). The CDR3 nucleotides are TGCGCCAGCAGTGAGTCTTCGGCTTATGGCTACACCTTC. Translated, it gives CASSESSAYGYTF.

The V and J genes are TRBV24-1 and TRBJ1-1; TRBD1 aligns across 7 bases. CDR1 and CDR2 from the germline V gene are KGHDR and SFDVKD. The CDR3 consists of 13 residues. The junction had 4 bases not matched to a gene; V was cut back by 10 bases and J by 0 bases. Written as DNA, the CDR3 is TGTGCCACGCGGGACAGCCTGAACACTGAAGCTTTCTTT. Amino acid sequence: CATRDSLNTEAFF.

This clonotype was observed many times. The genes are TRBV7-6 and TRBJ2-3, with 10 bases aligning to TRBD2. This CDR3 spans 15 amino acids. With V trimmed by 5 bases and J by 2 bases, 4 bases remained unmatched. CDR1 and CDR2 from the germline V gene are SGHVS and FNYEAQ. This CDR3 is CASSKTSGYTDTQYF. The CDR3 bases are TGTGCCAGCAGCAAGACTAGCGGGTACACAGATACGCAGTATTTT.

Many counts were recorded for this clonotype. The chain carries TRBV6-1 and TRBJ1-5; weak D call: TRBD1 (5 bases). Between the trimmed V and J ends, which lost 9 bases and 0 bases, there was a span of 21 bases. CDR3 size: 17 residues. CDR1 is MNHNS and CDR2 is SASEGT in the germline V gene. The CDR3 reads CASQTGRAGHSNQPQHF. CDR3 nucleotides: TGTGCCAGTCAAACAGGCCGTGCGGGGCATAGCAATCAGCCCCAGCATTTT.

This clonotype was observed at least ten times. This chain joins TRBV4-3 and TRBJ1-5, with TRBD1 matching 9 bases. V was clipped by 3 bases and J by 5 bases; unmatched bases: 5. Per the germline V gene, CDR1 is LGHNA and CDR2 is YSLEER. The CDR3 has 15 residues. The CDR3 here is CASSQDRGRDQPQHF. CDR3 bases: TGCGCCAGCAGCCAGGACAGGGGTAGAGATCAGCCCCAGCATTTT.

In this sample, this clonotype turned up a few times. The CDR3 nucleotides are TGCAGTGCCCCGACAGGGAGCTCCTACGAGCAGTACTTC. Protein product: CSAPTGSSYEQYF. This chain connects TRBV20-1 to TRBJ2-7, with TRBD1 matching over 7 bases. Germline CDR1 is DFQATT and CDR2 is SNEGSKA (reference sequence). J gave up 0 bases and V 6 bases, and 5 bases lay outside the gene matches. The CDR3 covers 13 residues.